The 31 T cell receptor beta chains below come from one sample, sequenced in a study of shared clonotypes between healthy human individuals (dated by TCRdb to about 2020). The library was obtained by the immunoSEQ multiplex PCR assay. The table was pulled from immuneACCESS by TCRdb, which kept in-frame rearrangements only. Such tables lose some clones; where checked, under half of the loss comes from unresolved V genes, and the rest has no known cause. The sample contains 300,000 to 400,000 clones, around 74% of them found a single time. The top ten hold 10% of the sample. Source material: memory CD4+ T cells sorted from blood. The cell subset or site label here, explained by the study, means: CD45RA-negative fraction. Receptors originate from a man between 25 and 39 years old in good health.

This clone has at least ten counts. This chain connects TRBV6-1 to TRBJ2-3; no definite D call. V lost 4 bases, J lost 2 bases, and 10 bases lay in between. This CDR3 contains 14 residues. Germline V lookup: CDR1 MNHNS, CDR2 SASEGT. CDR3 residues: CASSGAIFTDTQYF. CDR3 DNA: TGTGCCAGCAGTGGAGCAATATTCACAGATACGCAGTATTTT.

The V gene is TRBV2, the J gene TRBJ1-5, with TRBD1 identical over 10 bases. The CDR3 consists of 15 residues. Germline V gene sequence: CDR1 SNHLY, CDR2 FYNNEI. Losses at the gene ends were 5 bases for V and 6 bases for J; bases not matched to a gene: 7. CDR3 region: CASSSGQGSSQPQHF. The CDR3 bases are TGTGCCAGCAGTTCGGGACAGGGGTCTTCTCAGCCCCAGCATTTT.

V usage is TRBV28 and J usage is TRBJ2-7; D is unclear. CDR3 size: 15 residues. CDR1 MDHEN and CDR2 SYDVKM come from the germline V gene. V was shortened by 7 bases and J by 4 bases, with 20 bases between the two germline ends. The CDR3 reads CASTLPGDAAYEQYF. Written as DNA, the CDR3 is TGTGCCAGCACCTTACCTGGCGACGCGGCATACGAGCAGTACTTC.

In its sample, this clone was seen a few times. DNA of the CDR3: TGTGCCAGCAGCCGGACCTCCTACAATGAGCAGTTCTTC. Translated, it gives CASSRTSYNEQFF. The chain employs TRBV7-2 and TRBJ2-1, with unresolved D. The CDR3 is made up of 13 amino acids. Trimming took 5 bases from V and 0 from J, leaving 5 bases between them. Germline V CDR1 and CDR2: SGHTA, FQGNSA. The full variable domain, in which reference TRBV7-2 and TRBJ2-1 provide the parts outside the CDR3, is GAGVSQSPSNKVTEKGKDVELRCDPISGHTALYWYRQSLGQGLEFLIYFQGNSAPDKSGLPSDRFSAERTGGSVSTLTIQRTQQEDSAVYLCASSRTSYNEQFFGPGTRLTVL.

This clone was observed many times. The J gene is TRBJ2-1, the V gene TRBV10-3; TRBD2 matches at 12 bases. The J segment lost 1 base and the V segment lost 3 bases, leaving 10 bases of the junction unmatched. Germline assignment: CDR1 ENHRY and CDR2 SYGVKD. The CDR3 runs to 19 residues. This CDR3 reads CAISDPSGRGSPSYNEQFF. CDR3 coding DNA: TGTGCCATCAGTGACCCTAGCGGGAGGGGTAGCCCGTCCTACAATGAGCAGTTCTTC.

The genes are TRBV15 and TRBJ1-5; D gene uncertain. Looked up from germline, CDR1 is LNHNV and CDR2 is YYDKDF (reference sequence). The V end was cut by 0 bases, the J end by 6 bases, with 9 bases between. The CDR3 is 14 amino acids. CDR3 coding DNA: TGTGCCACCAGCAGAGATCTTGGGGTTCAGCCCCAGCATTTT. The encoded protein is CATSRDLGVQPQHF.

The chain uses TRBV6-6 and TRBJ2-5; D unclear. Looked up from germline, CDR1 is MNHNY and CDR2 is SVGAGI (reference sequence). There are 16 residues in the CDR3. The V and J ends lost 0 bases and 2 bases respectively, with 13 bases between them. CDR3 nucleotide sequence: TGTGCCAGCAGTTACTCTTTCGACACTCCTCAAGAGACCCAGTACTTC. It specifies CASSYSFDTPQETQYF.

The chain combines TRBV2 with TRBJ1-2; D is possibly TRBD1 (5 bases). Per the germline V gene, CDR1 is SNHLY and CDR2 is FYNNEI. Trimming left V 8 bases short and J 6 bases short, with 13 bases between. The CDR3 covers 12 residues. CDR3 loop: CASGLGGDGYTF. The CDR3 DNA sequence: TGTGCCAGCGGGCTTGGGGGTGATGGCTACACCTTC. Filled out from reference TRBV2 and TRBJ1-2, the complete variable domain reads EPEVTQTPSHQVTQMGQEVILRCVPISNHLYFYWYRQILGQKVEFLVSFYNNEISEKSEIFDDQFSVERPDGSNFTLKIRSTKLEDSAMYFCASGLGGDGYTFGSGTRLTVV.

The rearrangement joins TRBV19 to TRBJ2-3, with TRBD2 matching 8 bases. V lost 9 bases to trimming and J lost 2 bases; unmatched junction nucleotides: 7. The CDR3 spans 14 residues. Per the germline V gene, CDR1 is LNHDA and CDR2 is SQIVND (reference sequence). The CDR3 sequence is CASQTSGVTDTQYF. The CDR3 DNA follows: TGTGCCAGCCAAACTAGCGGTGTCACAGATACGCAGTATTTT. Using reference TRBV19 and TRBJ2-3 for the parts outside the CDR3, the full variable domain is DGGITQSPKYLFRKEGQNVTLSCEQNLNHDAMYWYRQDPGQGLRLIYYSQIVNDFQKGDIAEGYSVSREKKESFPLTVTSAQKNPTAFYLCASQTSGVTDTQYFGPGTRLTVL.

The chain uses TRBV5-5 and TRBJ2-3, with D unclear. Trimming took off 0 bases at V and 0 bases at J, with 17 bases between the two ends. The CDR3 consists of 18 residues. In germline, CDR1 is SGHKS, CDR2 YYEKEE (reference sequence). CDR3 amino acids: CASSLGFSSSPSTDTQYF. CDR3 DNA: TGTGCCAGCAGCTTGGGCTTTAGCAGCAGCCCTAGCACAGATACGCAGTATTTT.

V usage is TRBV5-3 and J usage is TRBJ1-5; D is uncertain. TRBV5-3 is an open reading frame, and its role is uncertain. CDR3 length equals 13 residues. Between the trimmed V and J ends, which lost 3 bases and 7 bases, there was a span of 11 bases. CDR3 loop: CARSYGRIQPQHF. In nucleotides, the CDR3 is TGTGCCAGAAGCTACGGGAGAATCCAGCCCCAGCATTTT.

The chain couples TRBV27 to TRBJ2-5; the match to TRBD2 covers 8 bases. The CDR3 contains 14 residues. The V and J ends lost 6 bases and 5 bases, in that order; junction bases with no gene match: 8. From germline, CDR1 is MNHEY and CDR2 SMNVEV (reference sequence). Here the CDR3 DNA reads TGTGCCAGCAGCGCCGGGACTAGGGGGGAGACCCAGTACTTC. This gives the protein CASSAGTRGETQYF.

V and J are TRBV19 and TRBJ1-5, with 8 bases aligning to TRBD1. The CDR3 totals 14 residues. The junction had 2 bases not matched to a gene; V was cut back by 5 bases and J by 2 bases. Germline V CDR1 and CDR2: LNHDA, SQIVND (reference sequence). CDR3 amino acids: CASSGQGGNQPQHF. CDR3 bases: TGTGCCAGTAGTGGACAGGGTGGCAATCAGCCCCAGCATTTT.

This clone was observed a handful of times. The J gene is TRBJ2-2, the V gene TRBV10-3; 9 bases map to TRBD2. Germline-derived CDR1 and CDR2 are ENHRY and SYGVKD. There are 14 residues in the CDR3. The junction had 6 bases not matched to a gene; V was cut back by 11 bases and J by 2 bases. Here the CDR3 DNA reads TGTGCCGGGAAAGCGGGAGGAAACACCGGGGAGCTGTTTTTT. Encoded protein: CAGKAGGNTGELFF.

Concerning this clone itself: A read error may be the cause here, since a much bigger clone is one base away. V usage is TRBV5-1 and J usage is TRBJ2-3, with D possibly TRBD2 on 5 matching bases. The CDR3 loop spans 13 amino acids. Germline V lookup: CDR1 SGHRS, CDR2 YFSETQ. DNA for the CDR3: TGCGCCAGCGGCTTCGGAACGGGGGATACGCAGTATTTT. Residues: CASGFGTGDTQYF.

V and J are TRBV28 and TRBJ1-1; D possibly corresponds to TRBD1 (6 bases). This CDR3 is 13 amino acids long. Germline V gene sequence: CDR1 MDHEN, CDR2 SYDVKM. Trimming pared 6 bases from V and 8 bases from J, leaving 16 bases between. CDR3 protein: CASSLQPGGEAFF. The CDR3 DNA is TGTGCCAGCAGCCTCCAGCCCGGGGGCGAAGCTTTCTTT.

The rearrangement uses TRBV19 and TRBJ2-5; 9 bases align to TRBD1. The CDR3 totals 18 residues. Germline assignment: CDR1 LNHDA and CDR2 SQIVND (reference sequence). Trimming took 4 bases from V and 0 from J; bases not matched to a gene: 12. CDR3 DNA sequence: TGTGCCAGTAGTAGCACCGGGACAGGGTACGGTGACCAAGAGACCCAGTACTTC. This codes for CASSSTGTGYGDQETQYF.

The chain links TRBV30 to TRBJ2-3; no firm D call. The germline V gene has CDR1 GTSNPN and CDR2 SVGIG (reference sequence). V lost 0 bases, J lost 4 bases, and 14 bases lay in between. The CDR3 extends over 15 amino acids. CDR3 nucleotide sequence: TGTGCCTGGAGTGTCGGCTTTTTGAATTCAGATACGCAGTATTTT. Translated: CAWSVGFLNSDTQYF.

This clone was detected a few times. This sequence joins TRBV14 and TRBJ1-3; possibly TRBD1 for D (6 bases). The CDR3 covers 16 residues. Germline CDR1 and CDR2: SGHDN and FVKESK. V was pared by 1 base and J by 3 bases, with 13 bases between. CDR3 amino acids: CASSQGGTRVGNTIYF. DNA for the CDR3: TGTGCCAGCAGCCAAGGCGGGACACGGGTTGGAAACACCATATATTTT.

The chain employs TRBV10-3 and TRBJ2-1; TRBD1 agrees at 7 bases. The V gene end was trimmed by 0 bases and the J gene end by 8 bases; junction bases not matched to a gene: 10. The germline V gene has CDR1 ENHRY and CDR2 SYGVKD. This CDR3 has 16 amino acids. The CDR3 DNA reads TGTGCCATCAGTGAGTCTCTACAGGGGCTTGTTGATGAGCAGTTCTTC. Its protein product is CAISESLQGLVDEQFF.

V is TRBV30 and J is TRBJ2-1; D unresolved. The CDR3 runs 12 residues. Germline values: CDR1 GTSNPN, CDR2 SVGIG (reference sequence). The germline V and J ends were trimmed by 1 base and 4 bases, with 5 bases remaining between them. The CDR3 loop is CAWSAQYNEQFF. The CDR3 coding sequence is TGTGCCTGGAGTGCACAGTACAATGAGCAGTTCTTC.

The chain carries TRBV5-6 and TRBJ2-5; D might be TRBD1 (6 bases). Germline assignment: CDR1 SGHDT and CDR2 YYEEEE. Trimming left V 0 bases short and J 5 bases short, with 8 bases between. The CDR3 sequence is 13 residues long. This CDR3 is CASSLAGVETQYF. CDR3 nucleotides: TGTGCCAGCAGCTTGGCAGGGGTCGAGACCCAGTACTTC. Together with reference TRBV5-6 and TRBJ2-5, the CDR3 gives the full variable domain: DAGVTQSPTHLIKTRGQQVTLRCSPKSGHDTVSWYQQALGQGPQFIFQYYEEEERQRGNFPDRFSGHQFPNYSSELNVNALLLGDSALYLCASSLAGVETQYFGPGTRLLVL.

The genes are TRBV6-5 and TRBJ1-5; D not certain. V gave up 8 bases and J gave up 0 bases, with 14 bases separating them. The germline CDR1 and CDR2 sequences are MNHEY and SVGAGI. The CDR3 loop spans 15 amino acids. DNA for the CDR3: TGTGCCAGCCGGGTGCGGGTATATAGCAATCAGCCCCAGCATTTT. Translation: CASRVRVYSNQPQHF.

This sequence joins TRBV5-1 and TRBJ2-2; 10 bases map to TRBD1. V shed 2 bases and J 0 bases; nucleotides not matched to a gene: 1. Per the germline V gene, CDR1 is SGHRS and CDR2 is YFSETQ. The CDR3 runs to 16 residues. As DNA, the CDR3 is TGCGCCAGCAGCTTAGGGACAGGGGCGAACACCGGGGAGCTGTTTTTT. Protein product: CASSLGTGANTGELFF. The whole variable domain, remainder taken from reference TRBV5-1 and TRBJ2-2, is KAGVTQTPRYLIKTRGQQVTLSCSPISGHRSVSWYQQTPGQGLQFLFEYFSETQRNKGNFPGRFSGRQFSNSRSEMNVSTLELGDSALYLCASSLGTGANTGELFFGEGSRLTVL.

On this clone itself: This sample includes further DNA sequences coding for the same CDR3. The V gene is TRBV7-2, the J gene TRBJ2-1; 8 bases fit TRBD1. J was trimmed by 2 bases and V by 1 base; bases with no gene match: 1. The germline CDR1 and CDR2 sequences are SGHTA and FQGNSA. This CDR3 region has 15 residues. The CDR3 sequence is CASSLGTGPYNEQFF. The CDR3 nucleotides read TGTGCCAGCAGCTTAGGGACAGGGCCCTACAATGAGCAGTTCTTC.

This sequence joins TRBV9 and TRBJ2-3, with D tentatively TRBD2 (5 bases). The CDR3 covers 15 residues. V lost 4 bases, J lost 1 base, and 13 bases lay in between. CDR1 and CDR2 from the germline V gene are SGDLS and YYNGEE. The CDR3 DNA sequence: TGTGCCAGCAGCTTCAGCGGAGGCGGCACAGATACGCAGTATTTT. Translation gives CASSFSGGGTDTQYF. Supplemented by reference TRBV9 and TRBJ2-3, the full variable domain reads DSGVTQTPKHLITATGQRVTLRCSPRSGDLSVYWYQQSLDQGLQFLIQYYNGEERAKGNILERFSAQQFPDLHSELNLSSLELGDSALYFCASSFSGGGTDTQYFGPGTRLTVL.

The CDR3: CASSGQGGDTEAFF. DNA of the CDR3: TGTGCCAGCAGTGGGCAGGGAGGCGACACTGAAGCTTTCTTT. This chain uses TRBV6-1 with TRBJ1-1, with D possibly being TRBD1 (5 bases). CDR3 length: 14 amino acids. Per the germline V gene, CDR1 is MNHNS and CDR2 is SASEGT. V dropped 4 bases and J dropped 3 bases, with 12 bases sitting between them.

The gene calls are TRBV9 and TRBJ2-7; 13 bases line up with TRBD2. Germline loops: CDR1 SGDLS, CDR2 YYNGEE. J lost 3 bases, V lost 6 bases, and 3 bases had no gene match. The CDR3 is made up of 14 amino acids. Here the CDR3 DNA reads TGTGCCAGCAATGGACTAGCGGGAGTCTACGAGCAGTACTTC. It encodes CASNGLAGVYEQYF.

The J gene is TRBJ2-6, the V gene TRBV29-1, with TRBD1 matching over 11 bases. The CDR3 runs to 16 residues. Germline-derived CDR1 and CDR2 are SQVTM and ANQGSEA. With 5 bases clipped from V and 0 bases from J, the junction kept 3 bases outside the gene matches. The CDR3 reads CSVRDRGGSGANVLTF. The CDR3 nucleotides read TGCAGCGTTAGGGACAGGGGGGGCTCTGGGGCCAACGTCCTGACTTTC.

The chain combines TRBV7-9 with TRBJ2-7, with 11 positions matching TRBD2. The CDR3 runs 16 residues. V lost 5 bases to trimming and J lost 0 bases; unmatched junction nucleotides: 6. Germline lookup yields CDR1 SEHNR and CDR2 FQNEAQ (reference sequence). The CDR3 DNA follows: TGTGCCAGCAGCCGCGGGGGGACTAGCGGCTCCTACGAGCAGTACTTC. It encodes CASSRGGTSGSYEQYF. Supplemented by reference TRBV7-9 and TRBJ2-7, the full variable domain reads DTGVSQNPRHKITKRGQNVTFRCDPISEHNRLYWYRQTLGQGPEFLTYFQNEAQLEKSRLLSDRFSAERPKGSFSTLEIQRTEQGDSAMYLCASSRGGTSGSYEQYFGPGTRLTVT.

The rearrangement uses TRBV11-1 and TRBJ2-1, with 8 bases identical to TRBD1. V was pared by 3 bases and J by 12 bases, with 7 bases of the junction left unmatched. The CDR3 consists of 13 residues. Germline V gene sequence: CDR1 SGHAT, CDR2 FQDESV (reference sequence). The CDR3 DNA sequence: TGTGCCAGCAGCTTCCCTTACGGGACAGGGCAGTTCTTC. It yields the protein CASSFPYGTGQFF. The full variable domain, its missing parts supplied by reference TRBV11-1 and TRBJ2-1, is EAEVAQSPRYKITEKSQAVAFWCDPISGHATLYWYRQILGQGPELLVQFQDESVVDDSQLPKDRFSAERLKGVDSTLKIQPAELGDSAMYLCASSFPYGTGQFFGPGTRLTVL.